The 23 T cell receptor beta chains in this list originate from one sample, sequenced in a study of shared clonotypes between healthy human individuals. TCRdb's table, derived via immunoSEQ multiplex PCR, lists solely in-frame clones and lacks some. The profile shows roughly 2,300,000 clones, around 92% of them singletons. Sequencing was done on a sample of naive CD4+ T cells from PBMCs. As to subset: CD45RA+ positively selected. The receptor source for this set is a man aged 18 to 30 in good health. Some clones in this sample may be carry-over from other donors' samples.

The genes are TRBV27 and TRBJ2-1; 12 nucleotides line up with TRBD2. V gave up 3 bases and J gave up 8 bases; unmatched junction bases: 14. CDR3 length: 18 amino acids. Germline V CDR1 and CDR2: MNHEY, SMNVEV (reference sequence). CDR3 DNA sequence: TGTGCCAGCAGTTTTTACGGGGCTAGCGGGAGGGTTATAGATGAGCAGTTCTTC. Its translation: CASSFYGASGRVIDEQFF.

This chain uses TRBV5-1 with TRBJ2-3, with D unclear. Trimming pared 0 bases from V and 5 bases from J, leaving 10 bases between. From germline, CDR1 is SGHRS and CDR2 YFSETQ. The CDR3 totals 14 residues. DNA of the CDR3: TGCGCCAGCAGCTTGGCCCCGGGTCGAGATACGCAGTATTTT. Translated: CASSLAPGRDTQYF.

The chain carries TRBV9 and TRBJ1-2; no clear D gene. The germline gives CDR1 SGDLS, CDR2 YYNGEE. The V end lost 0 bases, the J end lost 8 bases, and 5 bases lay between the germline ends. The CDR3 totals 11 residues. The CDR3 DNA is TGTGCCAGCAGCGTAGAGGAGGGCTACACCTTC. This sequence encodes CASSVEEGYTF. Variable domain in full (rest from reference TRBV9 and TRBJ1-2): DSGVTQTPKHLITATGQRVTLRCSPRSGDLSVYWYQQSLDQGLQFLIQYYNGEERAKGNILERFSAQQFPDLHSELNLSSLELGDSALYFCASSVEEGYTFGSGTRLTVV.

The CDR3 here is CSVALAGPQETQYF. CDR3 in DNA: TGCAGCGTTGCTCTAGCGGGGCCTCAAGAGACCCAGTACTTC. The chain couples TRBV29-1 to TRBJ2-5; 9 nucleotides agree with TRBD2. With 4 bases clipped from V and 2 bases from J, the junction kept 5 bases outside the gene matches. There are 14 residues in the CDR3. Germline-derived CDR1 and CDR2 are SQVTM and ANQGSEA.

CDR3 protein: CASSLPGQGANEQYF. In nucleotides, the CDR3 is TGTGCCAGCAGCTTACCGGGACAGGGGGCTAACGAGCAGTACTTC. This rearrangement joins TRBV7-9 to TRBJ2-7; 12 bases are shared with TRBD1. The V gene end was trimmed by 2 bases and the J gene end by 5 bases; junction bases not matched to a gene: 4. CDR1 SEHNR and CDR2 FQNEAQ come from the germline V gene (reference sequence). The CDR3 is 15 amino acids.

This chain uses TRBV19 with TRBJ1-5; D remains ambiguous. This CDR3 has 16 residues. With 3 bases removed from V and 5 bases from J, the gap between germline ends came to 17 bases. Germline V CDR1 and CDR2: LNHDA, SQIVND (reference sequence). In nucleotides, the CDR3 is TGTGCCAGTAGTATTTTCCGGTCGGCAGGCGATCAGCCCCAGCATTTT. As protein: CASSIFRSAGDQPQHF.

The CDR3 DNA is TGTGCCAGCTCCCTTCCGGGACTAGCCTACGAGCAGTACTTC. Protein sequence: CASSLPGLAYEQYF. The genes are TRBV18 and TRBJ2-7, with 8 bases identical to TRBD2. The CDR3 is 14 amino acids. The germline V gene encodes CDR1 KGHSH and CDR2 LQKENI. V shed 6 bases and J 2 bases; nucleotides not matched to a gene: 6. Together with reference TRBV18 and TRBJ2-7, the CDR3 gives the full variable domain: NAGVMQNPRHLVRRRGQEARLRCSPMKGHSHVYWYRQLPEEGLKFMVYLQKENIIDESGMPKERFSAEFPKEGPSILRIQQVVRGDSAAYFCASSLPGLAYEQYFGPGTRLTVT.

This clone was picked up one time. CDR3 residues: CASSLAGTEGGGTDTQYF. The CDR3 DNA reads as TGTGCCAGCAGCTTAGCTGGGACAGAAGGAGGAGGGACAGATACGCAGTATTTT. The chain carries TRBV11-3 and TRBJ2-3, with a possible D match to TRBD1 (7 bases). CDR1 and CDR2 from the germline V gene are SGHNT and YENEEA. Trimming removed 1 base at V and 3 bases at J, with 20 bases between. The CDR3 loop spans 18 amino acids.

V is TRBV5-6 and J is TRBJ1-1; the D is unclear. Looked up from germline, CDR1 is SGHDT and CDR2 is YYEEEE. Trimming pared 6 bases from V and 0 bases from J, leaving 18 bases between. The CDR3 sequence is 16 residues long. CDR3 in amino acids: CASNHRIELMNTEAFF. CDR3 DNA: TGTGCCAGCAACCACAGAATCGAGCTTATGAACACTGAAGCTTTCTTT. The full variable domain, in which reference TRBV5-6 and TRBJ1-1 provide the parts outside the CDR3, is DAGVTQSPTHLIKTRGQQVTLRCSPKSGHDTVSWYQQALGQGPQFIFQYYEEEERQRGNFPDRFSGHQFPNYSSELNVNALLLGDSALYLCASNHRIELMNTEAFFGQGTRLTVV.

The chain joins TRBV25-1 to TRBJ2-3; 13 bases line up with TRBD2. CDR1 MGHDK and CDR2 SYGVNS come from the germline V gene. This CDR3 contains 16 residues. V lost 4 bases to trimming and J lost 2 bases; unmatched junction nucleotides: 3. The CDR3 nucleotides are TGTGCCAGCAGTGGGGGACTAGCGGGATTCACAGATACGCAGTATTTT. This codes for CASSGGLAGFTDTQYF. The variable domain in full, completed from reference TRBV25-1 and TRBJ2-3, reads EADIYQTPRYLVIGTGKKITLECSQTMGHDKMYWYQQDPGMELHLIHYSYGVNSTEKGDLSSESTVSRIRTEHFPLTLESARPSHTSQYLCASSGGLAGFTDTQYFGPGTRLTVL.

The chain employs TRBV15 and TRBJ2-7; D gene uncertain. The CDR3 length is 14 residues. V was cut by 0 bases and J by 2 bases, with 8 bases left in between. Germline lookup yields CDR1 LNHNV and CDR2 YYDKDF (reference sequence). The DNA of the CDR3 is TGTGCCACCAGCAGAGATAAGGCAACCTACGAGCAGTACTTC. Translated: CATSRDKATYEQYF.

V usage is TRBV18 and J usage is TRBJ2-7; D uncertain. CDR1 and CDR2 (germline): KGHSH, LQKENI. This CDR3 is 14 amino acids long. The V end was cut by 2 bases, the J end by 3 bases, with 11 bases between. For the CDR3, the DNA is TGTGCCAGCTCACCAAATCAGGAATTCTACGAGCAGTACTTC. Translation gives CASSPNQEFYEQYF.

In this sample, this clone turned up a few times. This chain uses TRBV6-4 with TRBJ2-2; D call uncertain. From germline, CDR1 is MRHNA and CDR2 SNTAGT. The CDR3 contains 12 residues. V lost 5 bases to trimming and J lost 6 bases, with 7 bases between them. This CDR3 is CASSRRPGELFF. In DNA form, the CDR3 reads TGTGCCAGCAGTAGGCGTCCCGGGGAGCTGTTTTTT.

This chain joins TRBV28 and TRBJ2-3; 10 bases map to TRBD2. CDR3 length equals 17 residues. V shed 2 bases, J shed 3 bases, and the junction held 8 bases outside the gene matches. CDR1 is MDHEN, CDR2 SYDVKM, per germline. The CDR3 loop reads CASSLGGSGRATDTQYF. The CDR3 region has the DNA TGTGCCAGCAGTTTAGGGGGCAGCGGGAGGGCTACAGATACGCAGTATTTT.

V gene TRBV30 combines with J gene TRBJ2-4; perhaps TRBD2 as D (5 bases). The V and J ends lost 0 bases and 7 bases respectively, with 16 bases between them. The germline V gene encodes CDR1 GTSNPN and CDR2 SVGIG (reference sequence). This CDR3 contains 15 residues. CDR3: CAWSVLPRSGNIQYF. The CDR3 bases are TGTGCCTGGAGTGTACTCCCTCGAAGCGGTAACATTCAGTACTTC.

The chain combines TRBV9 with TRBJ2-1; the D gene is possibly TRBD2 (6 bases). Per the germline V gene, CDR1 is SGDLS and CDR2 is YYNGEE. CDR3 length: 14 amino acids. Deletions cut 4 bases from V and 4 bases from J, with 12 bases between. The CDR3 loop reads CASSRGGGYNEQFF. In nucleotides, the CDR3 is TGTGCCAGCAGCAGGGGAGGAGGGTACAATGAGCAGTTCTTC. Combining the CDR3 with reference TRBV9 and TRBJ2-1 gives the whole variable domain DSGVTQTPKHLITATGQRVTLRCSPRSGDLSVYWYQQSLDQGLQFLIQYYNGEERAKGNILERFSAQQFPDLHSELNLSSLELGDSALYFCASSRGGGYNEQFFGPGTRLTVL.

The rearrangement links TRBV7-6 to TRBJ2-1; D tentatively reads TRBD1 or TRBD2 (5 bases each). CDR3 length equals 17 residues. V was trimmed by 1 base and J by 5 bases, leaving 18 bases between them. In germline, CDR1 is SGHVS, CDR2 FNYEAQ. CDR3 region: CASSLDKITRGHNEQFF. The DNA for the CDR3 is TGTGCCAGCAGCTTAGATAAGATCACCCGGGGCCACAATGAGCAGTTCTTC. Complete variable domain (other parts from reference TRBV7-6 and TRBJ2-1): GAGVSQSPRYKVTKRGQDVALRCDPISGHVSLYWYRQALGQGPEFLTYFNYEAQQDKSGLPNDRFSAERPEGSISTLTIQRTEQRDSAMYRCASSLDKITRGHNEQFFGPGTRLTVL.

Of note for this clone: The sample has other DNA sequences that encode this CDR3 too. The DNA of the CDR3 is TGTGCCAGCAGTGGGACATCCAATGAGCAGTTCTTC. This translates into CASSGTSNEQFF. J is TRBJ2-1 and V is TRBV2; tentatively, D is TRBD1 (5 bases). The CDR3 consists of 12 residues. Germline V gene sequence: CDR1 SNHLY, CDR2 FYNNEI. Trimming pared 4 bases from V and 6 bases from J, leaving 7 bases between. The full variable domain, rest sourced from reference TRBV2 and TRBJ2-1, is EPEVTQTPSHQVTQMGQEVILRCVPISNHLYFYWYRQILGQKVEFLVSFYNNEISEKSEIFDDQFSVERPDGSNFTLKIRSTKLEDSAMYFCASSGTSNEQFFGPGTRLTVL.

The chain joins TRBV5-5 to TRBJ2-7; 7 positions match TRBD2. CDR3 size: 12 residues. From germline, CDR1 is SGHKS and CDR2 YYEKEE (reference sequence). V gave up 4 bases and J gave up 4 bases; unmatched junction bases: 2. CDR3 amino acids: CASSAGVYEQYF. The CDR3 bases are TGTGCCAGCAGCGCGGGAGTTTACGAGCAGTACTTC. The full variable domain, rest sourced from reference TRBV5-5 and TRBJ2-7, is DAGVTQSPTHLIKTRGQQVTLRCSPISGHKSVSWYQQVLGQGPQFIFQYYEKEERGRGNFPDRFSARQFPNYSSELNVNALLLGDSALYLCASSAGVYEQYFGPGTRLTVT.

This clone was picked up one time. The chain carries TRBV18 and TRBJ2-3; 13 bases are shared with TRBD2. The CDR3 length is 16 residues. V was clipped by 1 base and J by 4 bases; unmatched bases: 2. Germline V gene lookup returns CDR1 KGHSH and CDR2 LQKENI. CDR3 amino acids: CASSPRTSGGADTQYF. The CDR3 DNA follows: TGTGCCAGCTCACCACGGACTAGCGGGGGCGCAGATACGCAGTATTTT.

DNA for the CDR3: TGTGCCATCAGCCCCGGACAGATGTCGTACGATACGCAGTATTTT. It is translated as CAISPGQMSYDTQYF. The chain couples TRBV10-3 to TRBJ2-3; TRBD1 might be the D (6 bases). The germline gives CDR1 ENHRY, CDR2 SYGVKD. The CDR3 length is 15 residues. The V end lost 6 bases, the J end lost 6 bases, and 19 bases lay between the germline ends.

The chain is built from TRBV19 and TRBJ1-5; 7 bases line up with TRBD1. V gave up 6 bases and J gave up 5 bases; unmatched junction bases: 7. This CDR3 has 14 amino acids. CDR1 and CDR2 from the germline V gene are LNHDA and SQIVND (reference sequence). CDR3: CASRTWDSHQPQHF. CDR3 nucleotides: TGTGCCAGTAGAACATGGGACAGTCATCAGCCCCAGCATTTT.

This chain joins TRBV27 and TRBJ1-5; the match to TRBD1 covers 7 bases. Germline CDR1 and CDR2: MNHEY and SMNVEV (reference sequence). This CDR3 spans 19 amino acids. Trimming cost V 2 bases and J 1 base; bases outside gene matches: 14. CDR3 region: CASSLTATGYMRSNQPQHF. In nucleotides, the CDR3 is TGTGCCAGCAGTTTAACCGCGACAGGGTACATGAGGAGCAATCAGCCCCAGCATTTT.